A selection of T cell receptor beta chains follows, all from one sample in a study of OX40 agonist ivuxolimab in advanced cancers. Produced via immunoSEQ multiplex PCR; TCRdb's table is partial and in-frame only. The data contain 71,000 or so clones, over 90% of them seen just once; the ten biggest clones take up roughly 6.7%. The sequences come from CD4+ or CD8+ T cells sorted from blood, collected in a trial of the OX40 agonist ivuxolimab. All receptors derive from an adult with an advanced solid tumor such as melanoma, head and neck, liver or kidney cancer. CDR3s include the opening cysteine and the closing phenylalanine or tryptophan. The D gene is left open where the match is weak. The size field is filled for only some rows; it gives once, few, many or a size class.

D gene	clone size	J gene	V gene	CDR3 DNA	CDR3 protein
NA	NA	TRBJ1-6	TRBV27	TGTGCCAGCAGTTTTATTGGGCAGAATAATTCACCCCTCCACTTT	CASSFIGQNNSPLHF
NA	NA	TRBJ1-1	TRBV11-2	TGTGCCAGCAGCTTAGTCGAGGGGACAAAGAACACTGAAGCTTTCTTT	CASSLVEGTKNTEAFF
TRBD1	NA	TRBJ1-2	TRBV2	TGTGCGCAACAGGGGGCGGACTATGGCTACACCTTC	CAQQGADYGYTF
NA	few	TRBJ1-5	TRBV15	TGTGCCACCAGCAGAGCGAGGCAGAATCAGCCCCAGCATTTT	CATSRARQNQPQHF
NA	NA	TRBJ1-1	TRBV13	TGTGCCAGCAGCCCCGAAAAACTCGGAGAGAACACTGAAGCTTTCTTT	CASSPEKLGENTEAFF
NA	NA	TRBJ2-1	TRBV5-6	TGTGCCAGCAACCTGGGGCCGGGGACATACAATGAGCAGTTCTTC	CASNLGPGTYNEQFF
NA	NA	TRBJ1-2	TRBV7-2	TGTGCCAGCAGCTTGTTAGGCAATGGCTACACCTTC	CASSLLGNGYTF
NA	NA	TRBJ1-5	TRBV6-5	TGTGCCAGCAGCCACGACATCCATAGCAATCAGCCCCAGCATTTT	CASSHDIHSNQPQHF
TRBD1	NA	TRBJ2-2	TRBV7-2	TGTGCCAGCAGCGTCTGGACAGGGGGAGGTACCGGGGAGCTGTTTTTT	CASSVWTGGGTGELFF
NA	NA	TRBJ2-7	TRBV4-2	TGTGCCAGCAGCCAAGGTGGAATCGAGCAGTACTTC	CASSQGGIEQYF
NA	NA	TRBJ1-1	TRBV5-1	TGCGCCAGCAGCTTGGTATCAGGGAACACTGAAGCTTTCTTT	CASSLVSGNTEAFF
TRBD2	once	TRBJ2-1	TRBV27	TGTGCCAGCAGCTTATCGGGGGGGAATGAGCAGTTCTTC	CASSLSGGNEQFF
NA	once	TRBJ2-3	TRBV7-6	TGTGCCAGCAGCCGGTCGGGCTTTACAGATACGCAGTATTTT	CASSRSGFTDTQYF
NA	NA	TRBJ1-2	TRBV6-1	TGTGCCAGCATAGGGGCGCGCGGCTACACCTTC	CASIGARGYTF
NA	NA	TRBJ2-7	TRBV7-9	TGTGCCAGCAGCCCAGGACCGACTCCCCTGGAGCAGTACTTC	CASSPGPTPLEQYF
NA	NA	TRBJ1-2	TRBV6-1	TGTGCCAGCAGTGAAGCGGGCGGGGACTATGGCTACACCTTC	CASSEAGGDYGYTF
TRBD1	NA	TRBJ2-2	TRBV9	TGTGCCAGCAGCGTAGAGCGACAGGGGGCCAACACCGGGGAGCTGTTTTTT	CASSVERQGANTGELFF
TRBD2	NA	TRBJ2-5	TRBV6-6	TGTGCCAGCAGTTCGACTAGCGGGAGTTTACGCGAGACCCAGTACTTC	CASSSTSGSLRETQYF
TRBD1	NA	TRBJ1-2	TRBV5-6	TGTGCCAGCAGCCAACAGGGGATGGCGGGCTATGGCTACACCTTC	CASSQQGMAGYGYTF
TRBD1	NA	TRBJ2-1	TRBV7-2	TGTGCCAGCAGCTTATGGACAGGGGGCTACAATGAGCAGTTCTTC	CASSLWTGGYNEQFF
NA	NA	TRBJ2-1	TRBV29-1	TGCAGCGTTGAAGAGGCCACGTTGGGACCAAATGAGCAGTTCTTC	CSVEEATLGPNEQFF
NA	NA	TRBJ2-1	TRBV27	TGTGCCAGCAGTTTGGGATATTTACAGTTCTTC	CASSLGYLQFF
NA	NA	TRBJ1-1	TRBV15	TGTGCCACCAGCAGTGCCTTAAGATCTGAAGCTTTCTTT	CATSSALRSEAFF
TRBD1	NA	TRBJ1-2	TRBV5-1	TGCGCCAGCAGCCCCCGCCCGGACAGGGCCCTCATCCCCTATGGCTACACCTTC	CASSPRPDRALIPYGYTF
NA	NA	TRBJ2-7	TRBV7-9	TGTGCCAGCAGCTTAGGGACTGGATCCTACGAGCAGTACTTC	CASSLGTGSYEQYF
NA	once	TRBJ1-5	TRBV5-1	TGCGCCAGCAGCTTGGAGGGCGGGAATCAGCCCCAGCATTTT	CASSLEGGNQPQHF
NA	NA	TRBJ2-5	TRBV6-6	TGTGCCAGCATCGGGAGTCAAGAGACCCAGTACTTC	CASIGSQETQYF
NA	once	TRBJ2-3	TRBV12-5	TGTGCTAGTGGTGGGCCGAATCCAGATACGCAGTATTTT	CASGGPNPDTQYF
TRBD1	NA	TRBJ2-7	TRBV4-3	TGCGCCAGCAGCCAAGAAAGACAGGGAGCGAGTGAGCAGTACTTC	CASSQERQGASEQYF
TRBD2	NA	TRBJ2-3	TRBV5-6	TGTGCCAGCAGCTTCGATAGCGGGACGGATACGCAGTATTTT	CASSFDSGTDTQYF
NA	NA	TRBJ2-1	TRBV4-1	TGCGCCAGCAGCCAAGAAGGCTCCTACAATGAGCAGTTCTTC	CASSQEGSYNEQFF
NA	medium-sized	TRBJ2-2	TRBV7-3	TGTGCCAGCAGCATAATCACCGGGGAGCTGTTTTTT	CASSIITGELFF
TRBD2	once	TRBJ2-1	TRBV13	TGTGCCAGCAGCGGCCTAGCGGGACCCTACAATGAGCAGTTCTTC	CASSGLAGPYNEQFF
NA	NA	TRBJ1-1	TRBV5-6	TGTGCCTCTACGGTGGGGACCACCCTTGGTGGAGCTTTCTTT	CASTVGTTLGGAFF
NA	NA	TRBJ2-2	TRBV19	TGTGCCAGCGGCTACACCGGGGAGCTGTTTTTT	CASGYTGELFF
NA	large	TRBJ2-5	TRBV14	TGTGCCAGCAGCCGGCCTGGGGCGGGTGTTCGGTACTTC	CASSRPGAGVRYF
NA	NA	TRBJ1-1	TRBV25-1	TGTGCCAGCAGTACAGGTCGGAACACTGAAGCTTTCTTT	CASSTGRNTEAFF
NA	few	TRBJ1-5	TRBV19	TGTGCCAGTCGAGGGGCCCGGACGGGTCAGCCCCAGCATTTT	CASRGARTGQPQHF
TRBD1	once	TRBJ2-7	TRBV10-3	TGTGCCATCAGTGAATCGGGACAGGCGCCCTACGAGCAGTACTTC	CAISESGQAPYEQYF
NA	NA	TRBJ2-7	TRBV5-6	TGTGCCAGCAGCTTGGGGACGCGTCTAGTCAACGAGCAGTACTTC	CASSLGTRLVNEQYF
NA	NA	TRBJ1-5	TRBV6-5	TGTGCCAGCAGTTTGGGATTCGATCAGCCCCAGCATTTT	CASSLGFDQPQHF
NA	NA	TRBJ1-1	TRBV27	TGTGCCAGCAGTTTAAGTTTGGGAAACACTGAAGCTTTCTTT	CASSLSLGNTEAFF
TRBD2	NA	TRBJ2-1	TRBV27	TGTGCCAGCAGTTTAACCGGGACTAGCCTCGATGAGCAGTTCTTC	CASSLTGTSLDEQFF
NA	once	TRBJ1-6	TRBV6-5	TGTGCCAGCAGTTACGGGGGAGCAGGATCACCCCTCCACTTT	CASSYGGAGSPLHF
NA	NA	TRBJ1-5	TRBV5-5	TGTGCCAGCACCCCCAGCGGTTATAGCAATCAGCCCCAGCATTTT	CASTPSGYSNQPQHF
TRBD2	NA	TRBJ2-7	TRBV9	TGTGCCAGCAGCGTAGGAGCGGGGGGAGACGAGCAGTACTTC	CASSVGAGGDEQYF
TRBD2	NA	TRBJ2-7	TRBV6-5	TGTGCCAGCAGTCCCGGGGGGACTGACGAGCAGTACTTC	CASSPGGTDEQYF
NA	NA	TRBJ2-1	TRBV5-1	TGCGCCAGCAGCTTGGCGTCCCCACCGTTCAATGAGCAGTTCTTC	CASSLASPPFNEQFF
TRBD1	NA	TRBJ1-1	TRBV9	TGTGCCAGCAGCGTTGGGACAGGGAACACTGAAGCTTTCTTT	CASSVGTGNTEAFF
NA	NA	TRBJ1-6	TRBV4-1	TGCGCCAGCAGCCCAACATTGCAACTTTCACCCCTCCACTTT	CASSPTLQLSPLHF
TRBD1	NA	TRBJ2-1	TRBV2	TGTGCCAGCAGTGAGACAGGGAGTCCCTACAATGAGCAGTTCTTC	CASSETGSPYNEQFF
NA	NA	TRBJ2-7	TRBV29-1	TGCAGCGTTGTAGGCGGAAGCTCCTACGAGCAGTACTTC	CSVVGGSSYEQYF
TRBD1	NA	TRBJ2-7	TRBV19	TGTGCCAGTAGACCGGGACAGGGGAACTACGAGCAGTACTTC	CASRPGQGNYEQYF
NA	NA	TRBJ2-1	TRBV6-1	TGTGCCAGCAGTAAGACAGAGATGGGCTACAATGAGCAGTTCTTC	CASSKTEMGYNEQFF
NA	NA	TRBJ1-1	TRBV11-2	TGTGCCAGCAGCTTGGGGCGGAGGGGGACTGAAGCTTTCTTT	CASSLGRRGTEAFF
NA	NA	TRBJ1-6	TRBV27	TGTGCCAGCAGTTTATTAGGGTCGGACAGATATAATTCACCCCTCCACTTT	CASSLLGSDRYNSPLHF
NA	NA	TRBJ2-1	TRBV5-1	TGCGCCAGCTGCCTGGGGGGTTACAATGAGCAGTTCTTC	CASCLGGYNEQFF
NA	NA	TRBJ2-1	TRBV19	TGTGCCAGTAGTATAGGGGGGTACAATGAGCAGTTCTTC	CASSIGGYNEQFF
TRBD2	NA	TRBJ2-1	TRBV7-6	TGTGCCAGCACCCGACTAGCGGGGATCTATGAGCAGTTCTTC	CASTRLAGIYEQFF
NA	NA	TRBJ2-1	TRBV28	TGTGCCAGCAGTTTCGGGAGCTCCTACAATGAGCAGTTCTTC	CASSFGSSYNEQFF